This TCR beta chain was observed in a study of blood T cell repertoires in COVID-19. Data came from immunoSEQ multiplex PCR; TCRdb stores just in-frame clones and leaves some out. The data contain over 90,000 clones, approximately 82% of them singletons. This TCR came from a man aged 55 to 70 with active or convalescent COVID-19. Specimen: peripheral blood.

The CDR3 sequence is CASSLSPAGGGSEQFF. For the CDR3, the DNA is TGTGCCAGCAGCTTATCCCCAGCAGGAGGGGGCAGTGAGCAGTTCTTC. The chain uses TRBV7-2 and TRBJ2-1; tentatively, D is TRBD1 (7 bases). Per the germline V gene, CDR1 is SGHTA and CDR2 is FQGNSA. Trimming removed 2 bases at V and 9 bases at J, with 20 bases between. This CDR3 has 16 residues.